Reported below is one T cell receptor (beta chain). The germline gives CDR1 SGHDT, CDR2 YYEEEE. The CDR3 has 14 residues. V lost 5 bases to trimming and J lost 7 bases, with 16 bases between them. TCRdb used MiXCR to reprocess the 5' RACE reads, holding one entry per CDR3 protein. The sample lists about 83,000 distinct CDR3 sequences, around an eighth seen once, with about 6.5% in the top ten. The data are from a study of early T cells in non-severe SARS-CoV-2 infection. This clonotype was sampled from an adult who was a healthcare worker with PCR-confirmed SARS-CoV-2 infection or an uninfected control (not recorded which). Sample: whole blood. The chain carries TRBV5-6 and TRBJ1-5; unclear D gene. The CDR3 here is CASRYWTSGQPQHF. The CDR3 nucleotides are TGTGCCAGCAGGTATTGGACCTCAGGACAGCCCCAGCATTTT.